The 9 T cell receptor beta chains below all came from one sample that was sequenced in a study of CD8+CD57+ T cells in acquired aplastic anemia. Sequencing was done on patients that had shown CD8+CD57+ cell expansion by flow cytometry. Profiling of TCR beta VDJ combinations and CDR3 sequences used genomic DNA as template. MiXCR, run by TCRdb on the reads, gives a single entry per CDR3 protein. The sample has roughly 98,000 distinct CDR3 sequences, roughly two thirds seen once; the top ten hold about 62%. The sequencing input was sorted CD4+, CD8+, or CD8+CD57+ T cells (not recorded which) from PBMCs. These receptors all stem from a human donor with aplastic anemia.

This sequence joins TRBV7-3 and TRBJ2-7; 7 bases are shared with TRBD1. Germline V gives CDR1 SGHTA, CDR2 FQGTGA. The CDR3 loop spans 12 amino acids. V trimming: 6 bases; J trimming: 2 bases; junction bases outside the gene matches: 1. The CDR3 sequence is CASRQGTYEQYF. CDR3 bases: TGTGCCAGCAGACAGGGGACCTACGAGCAGTACTTC.

This clonotype was recorded a few times. In DNA form, the CDR3 reads TGTGCCAGCAGTGTATCCCTGGGACAGTCGTACTCCTACGAGCAGTACTTC. Protein: CASSVSLGQSYSYEQYF. V gene TRBV25-1 combines with J gene TRBJ2-7; 7 bases are shared with TRBD1. The CDR3 contains 17 residues. From germline, CDR1 is MGHDK and CDR2 SYGVNS. Trimming removed 4 bases from V and 0 bases from J; junction bases left unmatched: 12.

The J gene is TRBJ1-1, the V gene TRBV20-1; no definite D call. In germline, CDR1 is DFQATT, CDR2 SNEGSKA (reference sequence). This CDR3 region has 18 residues. The DNA of the CDR3 is TGCAGGGCAAATCCCGTTCGGACCTCTCCAGGCGGGGTCACTGAAGCTTTCTTT. Translated, it gives CRANPVRTSPGGVTEAFF.

The V gene is TRBV11-2, the J gene TRBJ2-3; D perhaps matches TRBD2 (5 bases). CDR3 length: 15 residues. The ends were cut back, 3 bases at V and 7 bases at J, with 17 bases in the middle. Per the germline V gene, CDR1 is SGHAT and CDR2 is FQNNGV. The DNA of the CDR3 is TGTGCCAGCAGCTTGTACCAGGAGCCCGGGAATACGCAGTATTTT. Translation gives CASSLYQEPGNTQYF. Variable domain in full (rest from reference TRBV11-2 and TRBJ2-3): EAGVAQSPRYKIIEKRQSVAFWCNPISGHATLYWYQQILGQGPKLLIQFQNNGVVDDSQLPKDRFSAERLKGVDSTLKIQPAKLEDSAVYLCASSLYQEPGNTQYFGPGTRLTVL.

The chain links TRBV7-9 to TRBJ2-7, with a weak D call TRBD1 (6 bases). Germline CDR1 reads SEHNR; CDR2 reads FQNEAQ (reference sequence). The CDR3 is 12 residues long. Trimming cost V 8 bases and J 3 bases, with 11 bases left between them. The CDR3 here is CASSKGGYEQYF. CDR3 in DNA: TGTGCCAGCTCAAAAGGGGGCTACGAGCAGTACTTC.

The chain uses TRBV20-1 and TRBJ1-1; no clear D. V lost 0 bases, J lost 6 bases, and 5 bases lay in between. Germline CDR1 DFQATT, CDR2 SNEGSKA (reference sequence). The CDR3 consists of 11 residues. CDR3 DNA sequence: TGCAGTGCTAGAGACGGCGCTGAAGCTTTCTTT. Protein product: CSARDGAEAFF.

Comment on this clonotype: A junction boundary mismatches the germline segment, possibly from a read error. V and J are TRBV11-1 and TRBJ2-7; 7 positions agree with TRBD1. CDR3 length: 16 residues. Germline CDR1 is SGHAT and CDR2 is FQDESV (reference sequence). The CDR3 loop reads CVSSHLGQLYSYEQYF. DNA of the CDR3: TGTGTCAGCAGCCATTTGGGACAGTTGTACTCCTACGAGCAGTACTTC.

The chain couples TRBV10-3 to TRBJ2-5, with TRBD1 identical over 7 bases. This CDR3 contains 16 residues. Germline lookup yields CDR1 ENHRY and CDR2 SYGVKD. V gave up 4 bases and J gave up 4 bases; unmatched junction bases: 12. In nucleotides, the CDR3 is TGTGCCATCAGTGGACCCCCAAGACAGGGCATAGAGACCCAGTACTTC. This encodes CAISGPPRQGIETQYF.

CDR3 loop: CASSENRASRADTQYF. CDR3 bases: TGCGCCAGCAGTGAGAATCGTGCTAGCAGGGCAGATACGCAGTATTTT. V and J are TRBV10-2 and TRBJ2-3; D possibly matches TRBD1 or TRBD2 (5 bases each). There are 16 residues in the CDR3. The V end was cut by 2 bases, the J end by 4 bases, with 16 bases between. Looked up from germline, CDR1 is WSHSY and CDR2 is SAAADI.